These 17 T cell receptor beta chains were sequenced from one sample in a study of OX40 agonist ivuxolimab in advanced cancers. Some clones are missing from TCRdb's copy, which holds only in-frame ones; the method was immunoSEQ multiplex PCR. The data show roughly 11,000 clones, more than 70% seen once. The sample here was CD4+ or CD8+ T cells sorted from blood, taken in a trial of the OX40 agonist ivuxolimab. These receptors originate from an adult with an advanced solid tumor such as melanoma, head and neck, liver or kidney cancer.

This chain connects TRBV6-6 to TRBJ2-4; weak D call: TRBD2 (5 bases). Trimming stripped 5 bases from V and 3 bases from J, with 17 bases between. Germline CDR1 MNHNY, CDR2 SVGAGI (reference sequence). The CDR3 runs to 16 residues. CDR3 nucleotide sequence: TGTGCCAGCAGTCCGACGCCCGGGATTGGCAAAAACATTCAGTACTTC. This codes for CASSPTPGIGKNIQYF.

This clone rates as medium-sized. This sequence joins TRBV6-6 and TRBJ1-1; 7 bases align to TRBD1. The CDR3 is made up of 12 amino acids. With V trimmed by 2 bases and J by 7 bases, 1 base remained unmatched. Per the germline V gene, CDR1 is MNHNY and CDR2 is SVGAGI (reference sequence). CDR3 sequence reads: CASSYGDSEAFF. In DNA, the CDR3 is TGTGCCAGCAGTTACGGGGACAGTGAAGCTTTCTTT.

The rearrangement links TRBV29-1 to TRBJ1-2; TRBD1 matches 10 bases. The V gene's germline CDR1 is SQVTM and CDR2 ANQGSEA. Unmatched junction bases numbered 4, after V lost 6 bases and J lost 3 bases. This CDR3 spans 13 amino acids. The CDR3 spells CSVRQGADYGYTF. CDR3 nucleotide sequence: TGCAGCGTGAGACAGGGGGCCGACTATGGCTACACCTTC. The entire variable domain, with the rest obtained from reference TRBV29-1 and TRBJ1-2, is as follows: SAVISQKPSRDICQRGTSLTIQCQVDSQVTMMFWYRQQPGQSLTLIATANQGSEATYESGFVIDKFPISRPNLTFSTLTVSNMSPEDSSIYLCSVRQGADYGYTFGSGTRLTVV.

Only one count was recorded for this clone. The V gene is TRBV6-1, the J gene TRBJ2-2, with D hard to call. V lost 3 bases, J lost 1 base, and 9 bases lay in between. Germline lookup yields CDR1 MNHNS and CDR2 SASEGT. The CDR3 sequence is 15 residues long. CDR3 sequence reads: CASSDWTENTGELFF. The CDR3 coding sequence is TGTGCCAGCAGTGATTGGACGGAGAACACCGGGGAGCTGTTTTTT.

The V gene is TRBV7-6, the J gene TRBJ1-6, with 11 bases lining up with TRBD1. V dropped 4 bases and J dropped 9; count of bases not matched to a gene: 2. The CDR3 contains 14 residues. The V gene's germline CDR1 is SGHVS and CDR2 FNYEAQ. The CDR3 here is CASSSDRGLSPLHF. The CDR3 region has the DNA TGTGCCAGCAGCTCGGACAGGGGGCTTTCACCCCTCCACTTT.

The chain employs TRBV6-6 and TRBJ2-7, with D uncertain. The length of the CDR3 is 12 residues. The germline V gene encodes CDR1 MNHNY and CDR2 SVGAGI (reference sequence). V gave up 2 bases and J gave up 2 bases, with 4 bases separating them. CDR3 sequence: CASSYEAYEQYF. DNA for the CDR3: TGTGCCAGCAGTTACGAAGCCTACGAGCAGTACTTC.

The gene calls are TRBV14 and TRBJ2-1; 8 positions match TRBD2. V was pared by 4 bases and J by 8 bases, with 4 bases of the junction left unmatched. CDR1 SGHDN and CDR2 FVKESK come from the germline V gene. The CDR3 runs to 13 residues. CDR3 in DNA: TGTGCCAGCAGCCCCTGGACTAGCCATGAGCAGTTCTTC. Translating gives CASSPWTSHEQFF.

The table lists this clone with a few counts. This sequence joins TRBV4-3 and TRBJ2-6; D is uncertain. V was trimmed by 4 bases and J by 4 bases, leaving 11 bases between them. The CDR3 is made up of 15 amino acids. Germline V gene data show CDR1 as LGHNA and CDR2 as YSLEER. CDR3 loop: CASSPLYPGANVLTF. In DNA, the CDR3 is TGCGCCAGCAGCCCTTTATATCCAGGGGCCAACGTCCTGACTTTC.

The sample holds a few counts of this clone. The V and J genes are TRBV6-5 and TRBJ2-7; the match to TRBD2 covers 12 bases. Germline values: CDR1 MNHEY, CDR2 SVGAGI. The V segment lost 6 bases and the J segment 5 bases; nucleotides outside the gene matches: 5. CDR3 length equals 14 residues. The CDR3 sequence is CASSSSGGADEQYF. The CDR3 region has the DNA TGTGCCAGCAGCTCTAGCGGGGGGGCCGACGAGCAGTACTTC.

This sequence joins TRBV2 and TRBJ2-7, with D uncertain. The germline V and J ends were trimmed by 4 bases and 10 bases, with 14 bases remaining between them. This CDR3 spans 12 amino acids. Germline values: CDR1 SNHLY, CDR2 FYNNEI. The DNA of the CDR3 is TGTGCCAGCAGTGCCTTGATACCGTGTCAGTACTTC. Its protein product is CASSALIPCQYF.

This clone was recorded once. V is TRBV10-2 and J is TRBJ2-7, with D uncertain. The V end lost 4 bases, the J end lost 7 bases, and 8 bases lay between the germline ends. Germline values: CDR1 WSHSY, CDR2 SAAADI. This CDR3 has 11 amino acids. This CDR3 is CASSASSEQYF. The CDR3 DNA follows: TGCGCCAGCAGTGCATCGAGTGAGCAGTACTTC.

The chain couples TRBV30 to TRBJ2-7; 8 nucleotides line up with TRBD2. Per germline, CDR1 GTSNPN and CDR2 SVGIG (reference sequence). The CDR3 is 15 residues long. V lost 3 bases and J lost 4; bases outside the gene matches: 11. The CDR3: CAWSPGAGDPYEQYF. As DNA, the CDR3 is TGTGCCTGGAGCCCCGGAGCGGGAGATCCGTACGAGCAGTACTTC.

The V call is TRBV5-1, the J call TRBJ1-1; no firm D call. Trimming took 5 bases from V and 1 from J, leaving 9 bases between them. The germline V gene encodes CDR1 SGHRS and CDR2 YFSETQ. This CDR3 is built from 13 residues. In DNA, the CDR3 is TGCGCCAGCAGTTCGACTGAGAACACTGAAGCTTTCTTT. As protein: CASSSTENTEAFF.

The chain uses TRBV5-8 and TRBJ2-7, with D possibly TRBD1 on 6 matching bases. Germline lookup yields CDR1 SGHTS and CDR2 YDEGEE. Trimming took off 0 bases at V and 6 bases at J, with 10 bases between the two ends. The CDR3 is 13 residues long. CDR3 DNA sequence: TGTGCCAGCAGCTTGGGACAGGTGATCGAGCAGTACTTC. This codes for CASSLGQVIEQYF.

The chain carries TRBV27 and TRBJ2-7; 7 nucleotides agree with TRBD2. Germline values: CDR1 MNHEY, CDR2 SMNVEV (reference sequence). The ends lost 2 bases at V and 2 bases at J; junction bases unmatched: 0. The CDR3 is made up of 13 amino acids. The chain's CDR3 is CASSLAGAYEQYF. The CDR3 region has the DNA TGTGCCAGCAGTTTAGCGGGAGCCTACGAGCAGTACTTC.

This chain links TRBV9 with TRBJ2-2, with 9 bases aligning to TRBD2. This CDR3 has 15 amino acids. Germline CDR1 is SGDLS and CDR2 is YYNGEE. J was trimmed by 3 bases and V by 3 bases; bases with no gene match: 3. The CDR3 protein is CASSASGVDTGELFF. Here the CDR3 DNA reads TGTGCCAGCAGCGCTAGCGGGGTGGACACCGGGGAGCTGTTTTTT.

This clone was found a few times. The V and J genes are TRBV19 and TRBJ1-4; D not resolved. Trimming took off 7 bases at V and 0 bases at J, with 15 bases between the two ends. The CDR3 runs 16 residues. Germline assignment: CDR1 LNHDA and CDR2 SQIVND (reference sequence). This chain's CDR3 is CASKVVAVATNEKLFF. Here the CDR3 DNA reads TGTGCCAGTAAGGTGGTGGCCGTTGCAACTAATGAAAAACTGTTTTTT.